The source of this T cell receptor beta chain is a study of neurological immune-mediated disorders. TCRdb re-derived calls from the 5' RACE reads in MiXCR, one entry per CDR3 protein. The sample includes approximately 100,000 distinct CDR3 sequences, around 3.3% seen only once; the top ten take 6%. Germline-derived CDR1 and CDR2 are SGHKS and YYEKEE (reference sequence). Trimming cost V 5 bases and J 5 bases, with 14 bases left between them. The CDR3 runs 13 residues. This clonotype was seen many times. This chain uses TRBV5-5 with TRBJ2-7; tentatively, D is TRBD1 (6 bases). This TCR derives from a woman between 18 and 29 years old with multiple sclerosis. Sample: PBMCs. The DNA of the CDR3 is TGTGCCAGCAGACGGGACATTAGTGACGAGCAGTACTTC. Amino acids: CASRRDISDEQYF.